A selection of T cell receptor beta chains follows, all from one sample in a study of Graves' ophthalmopathy and Graves' hyperthyroidism. TCRdb called the multiplex PCR reads again in MiXCR, with one record for every CDR3 protein. Found here are approximately 460,000 distinct CDR3 sequences, 13% to 15% of them singletons; the top ten hold about 9.4%. The sample taken for sequencing was blood. The receptors derive from a woman younger than 45 with Graves' ophthalmopathy. CDR3s include the opening cysteine and the closing phenylalanine or tryptophan. Each record gives: D gene, V gene, clone size, CDR3 protein. The D gene is left open where the match is weak. Size is omitted from some rows. Given values are once, few, many or a class for expanded clones.

NA,TRBV7-9,many,CASSSQYYGYTF
NA,TRBV27,many,CASSLESAGRGTQYF
NA,TRBV6-5,many,CASRLETKLFF
TRBD2,TRBV28,few,CASRKTSGRVQYEQYF
NA,TRBV30,many,CAWRRRGMNTEAFF
NA,TRBV12-3/TRBV12-4,many,CASTFSRGNTIYF
NA,TRBV6-2/TRBV6-3,many,CASRKGPSNYGYTF
NA,TRBV28,many,CASTPPKIGLTSYEQYF
NA,TRBV12-3/TRBV12-4,many,CASSLVWAGELFF
NA,TRBV12-3/TRBV12-4,many,CASSFNYEQYF
NA,TRBV20-1,many,CSADSGHQETQYF
TRBD1,TRBV6-4,many,CASSLQGATGELFF
TRBD1,TRBV28,many,CASSLSRGLVGELFF
TRBD1,TRBV6-2/TRBV6-3,many,CASSQLRGLVNQPQHF
TRBD2,TRBV6-1,NA,CASSPLTTSGYQETQYF
TRBD2,TRBV12-3/TRBV12-4,many,CASKAGGPGETQYF
TRBD1,TRBV6-5,NA,CASSYSPGQEAEQYF
NA,TRBV2,many,CASSAEGETQYF
NA,TRBV9,many,CASSASIGPSGNTIYF
TRBD1,TRBV4-2,few,CASSQEGTGRSGNTIYF
TRBD1,TRBV11-2,many,CASSVDGDRSANYYGYTF
NA,TRBV4-1,NA,CASSPRRRMGQQTGELFF
NA,TRBV11-2,many,CASSLDAGLTEAFF
NA,TRBV5-1,many,CASSLAVRHLETGELFF
NA,TRBV10-3,few,CAISESGLTGAKNIQYF
NA,TRBV19,many,CASSARGPMNTEAFF
TRBD1,TRBV5-1,few,CASSGTGITGELFF
NA,TRBV12-3/TRBV12-4,many,CASRPQGTGELFF
TRBD2,TRBV6-5,many,CASTLGGTSVKGSQYF